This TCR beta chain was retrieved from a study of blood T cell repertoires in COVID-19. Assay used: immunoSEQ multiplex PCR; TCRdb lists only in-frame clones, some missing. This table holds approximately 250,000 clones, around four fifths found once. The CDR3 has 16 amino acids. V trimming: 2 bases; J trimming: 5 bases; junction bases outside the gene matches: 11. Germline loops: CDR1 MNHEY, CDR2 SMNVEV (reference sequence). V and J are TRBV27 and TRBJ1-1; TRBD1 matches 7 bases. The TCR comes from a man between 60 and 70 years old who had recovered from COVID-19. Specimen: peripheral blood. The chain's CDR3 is CASSLKTPAGGTEAFF. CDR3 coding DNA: TGTGCCAGCAGTTTAAAAACTCCGGCAGGGGGAACTGAAGCTTTCTTT.